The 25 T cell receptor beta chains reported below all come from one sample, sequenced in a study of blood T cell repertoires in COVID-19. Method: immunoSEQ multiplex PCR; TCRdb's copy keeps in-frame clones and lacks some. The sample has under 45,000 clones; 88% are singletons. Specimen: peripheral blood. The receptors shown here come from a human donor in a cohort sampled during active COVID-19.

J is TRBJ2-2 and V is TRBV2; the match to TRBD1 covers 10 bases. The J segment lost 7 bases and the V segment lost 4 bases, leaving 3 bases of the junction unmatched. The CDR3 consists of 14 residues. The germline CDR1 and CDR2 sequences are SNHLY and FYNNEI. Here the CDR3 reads CASSVGQGYGELFF. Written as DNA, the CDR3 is TGTGCCAGCAGTGTGGGACAGGGGTACGGGGAGCTGTTTTTT.

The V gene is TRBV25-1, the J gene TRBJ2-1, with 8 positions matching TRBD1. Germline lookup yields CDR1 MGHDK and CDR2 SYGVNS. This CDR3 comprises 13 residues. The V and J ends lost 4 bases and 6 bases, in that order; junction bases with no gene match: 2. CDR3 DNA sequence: TGTGCCAGCAGTGCCACAGGGGGCAATGAGCAGTTCTTC. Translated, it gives CASSATGGNEQFF. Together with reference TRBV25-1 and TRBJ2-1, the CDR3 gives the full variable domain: EADIYQTPRYLVIGTGKKITLECSQTMGHDKMYWYQQDPGMELHLIHYSYGVNSTEKGDLSSESTVSRIRTEHFPLTLESARPSHTSQYLCASSATGGNEQFFGPGTRLTVL.

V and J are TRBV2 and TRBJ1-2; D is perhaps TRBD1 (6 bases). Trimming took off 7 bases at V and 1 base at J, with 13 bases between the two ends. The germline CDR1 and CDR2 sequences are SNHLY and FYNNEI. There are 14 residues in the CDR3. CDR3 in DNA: TGTGCCAGCAATGGACAGACTTATAACTATGGCTACACCTTC. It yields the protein CASNGQTYNYGYTF.

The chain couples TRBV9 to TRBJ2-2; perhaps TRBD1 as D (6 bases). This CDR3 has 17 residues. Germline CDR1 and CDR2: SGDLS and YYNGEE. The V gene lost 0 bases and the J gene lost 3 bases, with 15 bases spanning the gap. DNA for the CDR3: TGTGCCAGCAGCGTAGGGGGGCGGTGGGGGCACACCGGGGAGCTGTTTTTT. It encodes CASSVGGRWGHTGELFF.

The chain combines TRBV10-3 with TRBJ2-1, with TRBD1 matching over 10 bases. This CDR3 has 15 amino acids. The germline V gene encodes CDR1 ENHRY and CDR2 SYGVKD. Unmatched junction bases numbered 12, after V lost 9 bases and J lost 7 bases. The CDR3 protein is CAMRDDRGRGNEQFF. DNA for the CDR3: TGTGCCATGAGAGACGACAGGGGGCGCGGGAATGAGCAGTTCTTC.

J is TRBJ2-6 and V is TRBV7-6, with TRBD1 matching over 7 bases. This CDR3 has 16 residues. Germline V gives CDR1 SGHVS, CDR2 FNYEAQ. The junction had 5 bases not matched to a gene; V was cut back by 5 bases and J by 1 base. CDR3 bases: TGTGCCAGCAGCCCCGACAGGGAATCTGGGGCCAACGTCCTGACTTTC. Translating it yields CASSPDRESGANVLTF.

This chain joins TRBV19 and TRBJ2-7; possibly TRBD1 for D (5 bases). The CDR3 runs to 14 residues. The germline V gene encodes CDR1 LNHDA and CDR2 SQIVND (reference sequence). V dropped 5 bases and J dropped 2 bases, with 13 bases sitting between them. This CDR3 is CASSSTATTYEQYF. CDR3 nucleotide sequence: TGTGCCAGTAGTTCGACAGCGACGACCTACGAGCAGTACTTC.

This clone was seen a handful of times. CDR3 region: CASSSSWTETLHF. In DNA form, the CDR3 reads TGTGCCAGCAGCAGCTCCTGGACAGAAACCCTCCACTTT. The rearrangement uses TRBV5-4 and TRBJ1-6; possibly TRBD1 for D (6 bases). The V end lost 4 bases, the J end lost 14 bases, and 16 bases lay between the germline ends. The CDR3 has 13 amino acids. In germline, CDR1 is SGHNT, CDR2 YYREEE (reference sequence).

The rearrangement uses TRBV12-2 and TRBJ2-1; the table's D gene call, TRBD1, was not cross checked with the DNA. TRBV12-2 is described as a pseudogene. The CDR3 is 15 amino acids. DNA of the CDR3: TGTGCAAGTCGCTTATGGAGGCAGGGGCCCCATGAGCAGTTCTTC. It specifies CASRLWRQGPHEQFF.

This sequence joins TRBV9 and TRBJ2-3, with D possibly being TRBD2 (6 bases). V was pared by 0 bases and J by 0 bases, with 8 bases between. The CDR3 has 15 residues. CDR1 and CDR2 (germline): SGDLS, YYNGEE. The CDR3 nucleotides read TGTGCCAGCAGCGTAGAGGGGACTAGCACAGATACGCAGTATTTT. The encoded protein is CASSVEGTSTDTQYF.

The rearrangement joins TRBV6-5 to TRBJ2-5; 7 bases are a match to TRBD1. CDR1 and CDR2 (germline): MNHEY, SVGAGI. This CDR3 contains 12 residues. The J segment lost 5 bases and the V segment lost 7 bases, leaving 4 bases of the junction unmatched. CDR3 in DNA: TGTGCCAGCAAAGGGGACAGTGAGACCCAGTACTTC. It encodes CASKGDSETQYF.

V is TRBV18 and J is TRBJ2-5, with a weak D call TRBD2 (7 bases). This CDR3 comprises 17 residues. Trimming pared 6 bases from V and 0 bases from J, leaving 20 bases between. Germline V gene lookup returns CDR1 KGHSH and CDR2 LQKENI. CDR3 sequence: CASSPPGRGKYQETQYF. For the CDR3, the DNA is TGTGCCAGCTCCCCGCCGGGGAGGGGGAAGTACCAAGAGACCCAGTACTTC.

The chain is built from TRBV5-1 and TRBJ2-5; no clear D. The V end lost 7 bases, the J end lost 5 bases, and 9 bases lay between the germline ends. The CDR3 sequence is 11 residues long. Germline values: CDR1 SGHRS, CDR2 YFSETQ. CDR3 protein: CASGKDETQYF. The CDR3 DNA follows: TGCGCCAGCGGCAAAGATGAGACCCAGTACTTC.

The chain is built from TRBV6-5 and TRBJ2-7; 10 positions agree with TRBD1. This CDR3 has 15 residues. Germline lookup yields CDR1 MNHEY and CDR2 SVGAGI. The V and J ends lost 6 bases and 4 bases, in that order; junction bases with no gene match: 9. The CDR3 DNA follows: TGTGCCAGCAGGGGGGCCGGGACAGGGGAGTACGAGCAGTACTTC. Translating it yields CASRGAGTGEYEQYF.

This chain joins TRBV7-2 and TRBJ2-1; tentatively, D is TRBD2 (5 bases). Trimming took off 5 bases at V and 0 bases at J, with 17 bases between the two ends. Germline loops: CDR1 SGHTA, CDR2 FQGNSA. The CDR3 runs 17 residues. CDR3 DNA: TGTGCCAGCAGCCCGGACTTACTGGTCAGCTCCTACAATGAGCAGTTCTTC. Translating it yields CASSPDLLVSSYNEQFF.

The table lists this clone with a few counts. DNA of the CDR3: TGTGCCTGGATCCGGACAGGGACGGCTTTCTTT. Protein product: CAWIRTGTAFF. The rearrangement joins TRBV30 to TRBJ1-1, with 8 bases that match TRBD1. With V trimmed by 4 bases and J by 11 bases, 6 bases remained unmatched. The CDR3 covers 11 residues. Per the germline V gene, CDR1 is GTSNPN and CDR2 is SVGIG (reference sequence). Drawing the rest from reference TRBV30 and TRBJ1-1, the complete variable domain is SQTIHQWPATLVQPVGSPLSLECTVEGTSNPNLYWYRQAAGRGLQLLFYSVGIGQISSEVPQNLSASRPQDRQFILSSKKLLLSDSGFYLCAWIRTGTAFFGQGTRLTVV.

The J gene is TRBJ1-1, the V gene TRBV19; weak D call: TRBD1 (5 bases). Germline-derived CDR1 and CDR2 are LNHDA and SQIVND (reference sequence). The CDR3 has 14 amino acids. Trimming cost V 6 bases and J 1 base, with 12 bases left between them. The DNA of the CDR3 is TGTGCCAGTAGGACCGACAGTTCGAACACTGAAGCTTTCTTT. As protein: CASRTDSSNTEAFF.

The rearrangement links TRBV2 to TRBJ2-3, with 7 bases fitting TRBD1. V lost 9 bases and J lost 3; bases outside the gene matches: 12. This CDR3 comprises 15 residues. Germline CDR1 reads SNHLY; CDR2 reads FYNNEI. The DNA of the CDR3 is TGTGCCAGTAAGACAGGGCCCGGGCGGACAGATACGCAGTATTTT. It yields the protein CASKTGPGRTDTQYF.

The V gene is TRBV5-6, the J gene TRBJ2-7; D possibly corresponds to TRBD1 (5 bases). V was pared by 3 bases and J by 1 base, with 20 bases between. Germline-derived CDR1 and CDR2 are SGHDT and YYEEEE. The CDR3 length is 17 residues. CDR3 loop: CASSSYIDRPRSYEQYF. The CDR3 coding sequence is TGTGCCAGCAGCTCATACATCGACAGACCCCGTTCCTACGAGCAGTACTTC.

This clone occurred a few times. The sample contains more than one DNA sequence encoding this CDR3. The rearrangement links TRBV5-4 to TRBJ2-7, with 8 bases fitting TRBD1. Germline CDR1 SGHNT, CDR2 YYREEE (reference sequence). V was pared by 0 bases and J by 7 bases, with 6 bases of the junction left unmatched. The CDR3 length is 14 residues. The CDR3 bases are TGTGCCAGCAGCTTGGTTCAGGGGGCGGGAGAGCAGTACTTC. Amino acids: CASSLVQGAGEQYF.

CDR3 region: CASSMDLTGVCIANQPQHF. The CDR3 region has the DNA TGTGCCAGCAGCATGGACTTGACAGGGGTATGTATAGCAAATCAGCCCCAGCATTTT. The gene calls are TRBV21-1 and TRBJ1-5; the table assigns TRBD1, which was not confirmed against the DNA. TRBV21-1 is designated a pseudogene. This CDR3 contains 19 residues.

The CDR3 reads CLGRSIVNEQFF. The CDR3 DNA follows: TGCCTCGGGAGGAGCATTGTCAATGAGCAGTTCTTC. This chain joins TRBV29-1 and TRBJ2-1, with TRBD2 matching over 7 bases. Germline CDR1 and CDR2: SQVTM and ANQGSEA. The CDR3 covers 12 residues.

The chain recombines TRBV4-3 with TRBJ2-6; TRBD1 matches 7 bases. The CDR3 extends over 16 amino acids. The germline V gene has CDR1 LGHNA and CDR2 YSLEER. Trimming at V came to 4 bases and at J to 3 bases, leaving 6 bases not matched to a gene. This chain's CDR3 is CASSLGTVGGANVLTF. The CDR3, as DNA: TGCGCCAGCAGCCTAGGGACAGTCGGTGGGGCCAACGTCCTGACTTTC.

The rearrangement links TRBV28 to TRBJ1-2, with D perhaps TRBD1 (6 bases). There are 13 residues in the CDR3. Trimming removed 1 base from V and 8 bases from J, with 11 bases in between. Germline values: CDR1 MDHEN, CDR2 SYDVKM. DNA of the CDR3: TGTGCCAGCAGTTTATCAGGGACAAGGGGCTACACCTTC. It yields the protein CASSLSGTRGYTF.

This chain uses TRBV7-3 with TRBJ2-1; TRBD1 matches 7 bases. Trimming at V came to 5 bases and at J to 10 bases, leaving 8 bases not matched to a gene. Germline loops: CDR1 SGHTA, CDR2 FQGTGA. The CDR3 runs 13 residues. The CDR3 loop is CASSVTGTGEQFF. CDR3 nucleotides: TGTGCCAGCAGCGTGACAGGGACGGGCGAGCAGTTCTTC.